This TCR beta chain was identified in a study of shared clonotypes between healthy human individuals. Data came from immunoSEQ multiplex PCR; TCRdb stores just in-frame clones and leaves some out. The sample yields fewer than 1.4 million clones, around three quarters seen once. V was pared by 6 bases and J by 8 bases, with 16 bases between. CDR3 size: 13 residues. Per germline, CDR1 KGHSH and CDR2 LQKENI. This clone has a handful of counts. The receptor comes from a young man in good health. Some clones in this sample may be carry-over from other donors' samples. The chain joins TRBV18 to TRBJ1-2, with a possible D match to TRBD1 (6 bases). The specimen was memory CD4+ T cells from PBMCs. Stated subset: CD45RA-negative fraction. The CDR3 bases are TGTGCCAGCTCCCAAGACAGGCATAGAGGCTACACCTTC. Its protein is CASSQDRHRGYTF.